The 7 T cell receptor beta chains listed next were all sequenced from one sample in a study of T cell responses to AZD1222 COVID-19 vaccine. The protocol was immunoSEQ multiplex PCR, while the TCRdb copy is restricted to in-frame clones and leaves out a portion. In the table there are some 100,000 clones, over 75% of which are singletons. Sequenced here: peripheral blood, sampled on day 0 of AZD1222 vaccination. These TCRs come from an adult in good health.

This clone was seen only a few times. The V gene is TRBV5-5, the J gene TRBJ2-2; 14 bases align to TRBD2. With 5 bases clipped from V and 5 bases from J, the junction kept 5 bases outside the gene matches. The CDR3 is 16 residues long. Per the germline V gene, CDR1 is SGHKS and CDR2 is YYEKEE (reference sequence). CDR3 loop: CASSSGLAGVTGELFF. The CDR3 coding sequence is TGTGCCAGCAGTTCGGGACTAGCGGGAGTTACCGGGGAGCTGTTTTTT.

The rearrangement links TRBV7-2 to TRBJ1-4; D unclear. Deletions cut 2 bases from V and 2 bases from J, with 12 bases between. Germline V CDR1 and CDR2: SGHTA, FQGNSA. This CDR3 contains 16 residues. The CDR3 bases are TGTGCCAGCAGCTTAACGGAGATGTCTACTAATGAAAAACTGTTTTTT. This sequence encodes CASSLTEMSTNEKLFF.

A few counts support this clone. The gene calls are TRBV28 and TRBJ1-5, with TRBD1 as a possible D gene (5 bases). V shed 6 bases and J shed 4 bases, with 10 bases lying between them. CDR3 length: 13 amino acids. Germline CDR1 MDHEN, CDR2 SYDVKM. The CDR3, as DNA: TGTGCCAGCAGCCGGGACCAAAATCAGCCCCAGCATTTT. This encodes CASSRDQNQPQHF.

This chain uses TRBV6-2 or TRBV6-3 with TRBJ2-7; 10 positions match TRBD2. CDR1 and CDR2 from the germline V gene are MNHEY and SVGEGT. CDR3 size: 16 residues. V shed 2 bases and J 3 bases; nucleotides not matched to a gene: 7. The CDR3 here is CASSYGTSVILYEQYF. The CDR3 region has the DNA TGTGCCAGCAGTTACGGGACTAGCGTTATTCTCTACGAGCAGTACTTC.

This rearrangement joins TRBV29-1 to TRBJ2-2; 8 positions match TRBD1. The V and J ends lost 7 bases and 7 bases, in that order; junction bases with no gene match: 8. The CDR3 totals 13 residues. From germline, CDR1 is SQVTM and CDR2 ANQGSEA. CDR3 in DNA: TGCAGCGCCAGGACAGGGCAAGGCGGGGAGCTGTTTTTT. Translating gives CSARTGQGGELFF.

The CDR3 is CASSQGDETQYF. The CDR3 DNA follows: TGTGCCAGCAGCCAAGGCGATGAGACCCAGTACTTC. The chain couples TRBV3-1 (or the pseudogene TRBV3-2) to TRBJ2-5; D ambiguous. This CDR3 spans 12 amino acids. CDR1 and CDR2 (germline): LGHDT, YNNKEL (reference sequence). V was cut by 1 base and J by 5 bases, with 5 bases left in between.

The V gene is TRBV19, the J gene TRBJ2-7, with D perhaps assigned TRBD1 or TRBD2 (6 bases each). Germline V lookup: CDR1 LNHDA, CDR2 SQIVND (reference sequence). Deletions cut 4 bases from V and 3 bases from J, with 22 bases between. The CDR3 contains 17 residues. CDR3 amino acids: CASSTPNRAGGVYEQYF. DNA of the CDR3: TGTGCCAGTAGTACTCCCAACAGGGCCGGAGGGGTCTACGAGCAGTACTTC. Using reference TRBV19 and TRBJ2-7 for the parts outside the CDR3, the full variable domain is DGGITQSPKYLFRKEGQNVTLSCEQNLNHDAMYWYRQDPGQGLRLIYYSQIVNDFQKGDIAEGYSVSREKKESFPLTVTSAQKNPTAFYLCASSTPNRAGGVYEQYFGPGTRLTVT.